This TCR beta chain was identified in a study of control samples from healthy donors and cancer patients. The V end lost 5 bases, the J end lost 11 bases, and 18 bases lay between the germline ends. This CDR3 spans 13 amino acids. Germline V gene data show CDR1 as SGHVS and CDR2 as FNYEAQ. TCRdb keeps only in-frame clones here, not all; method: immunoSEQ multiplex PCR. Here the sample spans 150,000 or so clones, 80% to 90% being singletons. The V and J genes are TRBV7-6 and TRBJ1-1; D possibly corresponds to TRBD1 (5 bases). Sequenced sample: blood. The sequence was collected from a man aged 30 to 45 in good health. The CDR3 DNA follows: TGTGCCAGCAGCCGATTGTCGGCGGGGGAGGCTTTCTTT. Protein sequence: CASSRLSAGEAFF. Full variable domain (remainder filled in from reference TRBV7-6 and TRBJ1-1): GAGVSQSPRYKVTKRGQDVALRCDPISGHVSLYWYRQALGQGPEFLTYFNYEAQQDKSGLPNDRFSAERPEGSISTLTIQRTEQRDSAMYRCASSRLSAGEAFFGQGTRLTVV.